Listed here are 26 T cell receptor beta chains from one sample, sequenced in a study of T cell responses to AZD1222 COVID-19 vaccine. Profiled with immunoSEQ multiplex PCR; TCRdb holds only in-frame clones, not every one. The sample lists 120,000 or so clones, roughly 88% occurring once. Here the sequenced sample was peripheral blood, taken on day 0 of AZD1222 vaccination. These receptor sequences come from an adult in good health.

CDR3 in DNA: TGTGCCAGCAGTTGGGACGGTTTGAACTATGGCTACACCTTC. This gives the protein CASSWDGLNYGYTF. The rearrangement links TRBV27 to TRBJ1-2, with a weak D call TRBD1 (5 bases). The CDR3 loop spans 14 amino acids. Germline values: CDR1 MNHEY, CDR2 SMNVEV (reference sequence). Trimming pared 4 bases from V and 2 bases from J, leaving 11 bases between.

The chain uses TRBV7-9 and TRBJ2-5; the D gene is possibly TRBD1 (5 bases). Trimming stripped 7 bases from V and 5 bases from J, with 17 bases between. Germline assignment: CDR1 SEHNR and CDR2 FQNEAQ (reference sequence). The CDR3 is 14 residues long. CDR3 coding DNA: TGTGCCAGCACCCGGGCAGGGATCGCCGAGACCCAGTACTTC. This translates into CASTRAGIAETQYF.

The chain uses TRBV29-1 and TRBJ2-5; 11 nucleotides match TRBD2. Germline CDR1 and CDR2: SQVTM and ANQGSEA. The CDR3 contains 13 residues. The V segment lost 6 bases and the J segment 4 bases; nucleotides outside the gene matches: 4. This CDR3 is CSVAGLAGETQYF. As DNA, the CDR3 is TGCAGCGTCGCTGGACTAGCGGGAGAGACCCAGTACTTC.

The genes are TRBV5-8 and TRBJ1-5; a weak D match, TRBD1 (5 bases). CDR1 and CDR2 (germline): SGHTS, YDEGEE. The CDR3 spans 15 residues. The germline V and J ends were trimmed by 3 bases and 5 bases, with 15 bases remaining between them. CDR3 sequence reads: CASSYGGMSHQPQHF. Written as DNA, the CDR3 is TGTGCCAGCAGCTACGGGGGAATGAGTCATCAGCCCCAGCATTTT.

The chain links TRBV3-1 (or the pseudogene TRBV3-2) to TRBJ2-1, with D uncertain. Deletions cut 1 base from V and 1 base from J, with 8 bases between. The CDR3 runs to 15 residues. Germline V gene sequence: CDR1 LGHDT, CDR2 YNNKEL (reference sequence). This CDR3 is CASSQVEGSYNEQFF. The CDR3 region has the DNA TGTGCCAGCAGCCAAGTGGAAGGATCCTACAATGAGCAGTTCTTC.

The rearrangement uses TRBV4-3 and TRBJ2-1; unclear D gene. Trimming shortened V by 0 bases and J by 4 bases, and 10 bases separated the two germline ends. Germline V CDR1 and CDR2: LGHNA, YSLEER. The CDR3 covers 15 residues. CDR3 in amino acids: CASSQDKVEYNEQFF. CDR3 nucleotides: TGCGCCAGCAGCCAAGATAAGGTAGAGTACAATGAGCAGTTCTTC.

For the CDR3, the DNA is TGCGCCAGCAGCTTGGGATTAGCGGGGGGGACGCAGTATTTT. Its translation is CASSLGLAGGTQYF. This sequence joins TRBV5-1 and TRBJ2-3; 11 positions agree with TRBD2. The CDR3 spans 14 residues. V was clipped by 0 bases and J by 9 bases; unmatched bases: 3. Germline V gene lookup returns CDR1 SGHRS and CDR2 YFSETQ.

The V call is TRBV19, the J call TRBJ2-7; D is perhaps TRBD2 (6 bases). Germline V gene data show CDR1 as LNHDA and CDR2 as SQIVND (reference sequence). There are 14 residues in the CDR3. The V end was cut by 0 bases, the J end by 2 bases, with 8 bases between. The CDR3 loop reads CASSIEWGAYEQYF. The CDR3 nucleotides are TGTGCCAGTAGTATAGAGTGGGGGGCCTACGAGCAGTACTTC.

This clone turned up a few times. The chain joins TRBV7-8 to TRBJ1-1, with D unresolved. Germline CDR1 and CDR2: SGHVS and FQNEAQ. The CDR3 length is 13 residues. Trimming took 3 bases from V and 1 from J, leaving 6 bases between them. CDR3 nucleotide sequence: TGTGCCAGCAGCTTGGGGTGGAACACTGAAGCTTTCTTT. Translation gives CASSLGWNTEAFF.

V is TRBV28 and J is TRBJ2-1, with 15 positions matching TRBD2. The CDR3 has 17 residues. The germline V gene has CDR1 MDHEN and CDR2 SYDVKM. Trimming cost V 10 bases and J 0 bases; bases outside gene matches: 7. The CDR3 here is CATMGLAGGPSYNEQFF. CDR3 nucleotides: TGTGCCACCATGGGACTAGCGGGAGGACCCTCCTACAATGAGCAGTTCTTC.

To note about this clone: This same CDR3 is encoded by further DNA sequences in the sample. The DNA for the CDR3 is TGCGCCAGCAGCTTTGGGGGAGAGGAGACCCAGTACTTC. Residues: CASSFGGEETQYF. V usage is TRBV5-1 and J usage is TRBJ2-5; tentatively, D is TRBD1 or TRBD2 (5 bases each). This CDR3 is built from 13 residues. Per germline, CDR1 SGHRS and CDR2 YFSETQ. V was pared by 2 bases and J by 5 bases, with 10 bases between.

J is TRBJ2-5 and V is TRBV5-1; a possible D gene is TRBD1 (6 bases). Germline lookup yields CDR1 SGHRS and CDR2 YFSETQ. The V gene lost 4 bases and the J gene lost 5 bases, with 15 bases spanning the gap. The CDR3 consists of 14 residues. The CDR3 DNA sequence: TGCGCCAGCAGCCAAGATACAGGGCCCGAGACCCAGTACTTC. Translation gives CASSQDTGPETQYF.

This chain uses TRBV10-3 with TRBJ2-2; TRBD2 might be the D (6 bases). Germline CDR1 reads ENHRY; CDR2 reads SYGVKD. V gave up 3 bases and J gave up 1 base, with 15 bases separating them. The CDR3 has 17 residues. CDR3 in amino acids: CAISDRSGGKNTGELFF. In nucleotides, the CDR3 is TGTGCCATCAGTGACCGTAGCGGAGGAAAGAACACCGGGGAGCTGTTTTTT.

The rearrangement joins TRBV19 to TRBJ1-5; 8 bases match TRBD1. Germline V CDR1 and CDR2: LNHDA, SQIVND (reference sequence). This CDR3 contains 15 residues. The V segment lost 5 bases and the J segment 3 bases; nucleotides outside the gene matches: 6. For the CDR3, the DNA is TGTGCCAGTAGTCTCCGGACAGGGCACAATCAGCCCCAGCATTTT. It encodes CASSLRTGHNQPQHF.

In this sample, this clone turned up many times. The chain employs TRBV6-4 and TRBJ2-1; D is ambiguous. This CDR3 has 13 amino acids. Germline V gives CDR1 MRHNA, CDR2 SNTAGT. The V gene lost 0 bases and the J gene lost 8 bases, with 8 bases spanning the gap. The CDR3 sequence: CASSDSTVDEQFF. CDR3 nucleotides: TGTGCCAGCAGTGACTCAACAGTAGATGAGCAGTTCTTC.

The rearrangement uses TRBV27 and TRBJ1-6; D is uncertain. Germline CDR1 reads MNHEY; CDR2 reads SMNVEV (reference sequence). V lost 5 bases, J lost 5 bases, and 10 bases lay in between. This CDR3 is built from 14 residues. The CDR3, as DNA: TGTGCCAGCAGTCGGACCGATCATAATTCACCCCTCCACTTT. Protein sequence: CASSRTDHNSPLHF.

This rearrangement joins TRBV2 to TRBJ2-5; D is uncertain. Germline-derived CDR1 and CDR2 are SNHLY and FYNNEI. Trimming cost V 6 bases and J 5 bases, with 10 bases left between them. This CDR3 region has 12 residues. The CDR3 reads CASRTMGETQYF. CDR3 nucleotide sequence: TGTGCCAGCAGGACCATGGGGGAGACCCAGTACTTC.

The chain combines TRBV18 with TRBJ1-6; D is perhaps TRBD1 (6 bases). CDR1 is KGHSH and CDR2 is LQKENI in the germline V gene. The V gene lost 2 bases and the J gene lost 10 bases, with 15 bases spanning the gap. The CDR3 runs to 15 residues. The DNA of the CDR3 is TGTGCCAGCTCACCAGCGGACAGTCTAGGGTCACCCCTCCACTTT. This codes for CASSPADSLGSPLHF. Drawing the rest from reference TRBV18 and TRBJ1-6, the complete variable domain is NAGVMQNPRHLVRRRGQEARLRCSPMKGHSHVYWYRQLPEEGLKFMVYLQKENIIDESGMPKERFSAEFPKEGPSILRIQQVVRGDSAAYFCASSPADSLGSPLHFGNGTRLTVT.

The chain joins TRBV27 to TRBJ1-2; possibly TRBD1 for D (6 bases). This CDR3 has 11 amino acids. Germline lookup yields CDR1 MNHEY and CDR2 SMNVEV (reference sequence). Trimming stripped 5 bases from V and 8 bases from J, with 9 bases between. CDR3 residues: CASSPGEGYTF. Written as DNA, the CDR3 is TGTGCCAGCAGTCCAGGGGAGGGCTACACCTTC.

This clone was seen only once. The chain combines TRBV13 with TRBJ1-1; D perhaps matches TRBD1 (5 bases). The germline V gene encodes CDR1 PRHDT and CDR2 FYEKMQ (reference sequence). The CDR3 is 17 residues long. V was pared by 7 bases and J by 1 base, with 22 bases between. Here the CDR3 DNA reads TGTGCCAGCACCCCCCCCCGCCGAGGGGCGGGGAACACTGAAGCTTTCTTT. Translating gives CASTPPRRGAGNTEAFF.

The chain has TRBV13 and TRBJ2-1; perhaps TRBD1 as D (6 bases). CDR3 size: 15 residues. Germline CDR1 PRHDT, CDR2 FYEKMQ (reference sequence). Trimming pared 3 bases from V and 6 bases from J, leaving 15 bases between. CDR3 in amino acids: CASSFYGTSINEQFF. Written as DNA, the CDR3 is TGTGCCAGCAGCTTCTACGGGACATCTATCAATGAGCAGTTCTTC. Supplemented by reference TRBV13 and TRBJ2-1, the full variable domain reads AAGVIQSPRHLIKEKRETATLKCYPIPRHDTVYWYQQGPGQDPQFLISFYEKMQSDKGSIPDRFSAQQFSDYHSELNMSSLELGDSALYFCASSFYGTSINEQFFGPGTRLTVL.

The chain combines TRBV15 with TRBJ1-6, with 7 bases matching TRBD1. With V trimmed by 0 bases and J by 4 bases, 9 bases remained unmatched. The CDR3 is 18 residues long. Germline loops: CDR1 LNHNV, CDR2 YYDKDF (reference sequence). CDR3 loop: CATSRDWRDRFYNSPLHF. The CDR3 DNA is TGTGCCACCAGCAGAGATTGGAGGGACAGATTTTATAATTCACCCCTCCACTTT.

The genes are TRBV7-8 and TRBJ1-5, with unresolved D. CDR3 length: 15 amino acids. V was shortened by 3 bases and J by 3 bases, with 12 bases between the two germline ends. Germline values: CDR1 SGHVS, CDR2 FQNEAQ. CDR3 sequence reads: CASSFGGYDNQPQHF. The CDR3 coding sequence is TGTGCCAGCAGCTTTGGAGGGTACGACAATCAGCCCCAGCATTTT.

J is TRBJ2-1 and V is TRBV13; D call uncertain. Germline V gene lookup returns CDR1 PRHDT and CDR2 FYEKMQ (reference sequence). With 3 bases removed from V and 0 bases from J, the gap between germline ends came to 15 bases. The CDR3 covers 17 residues. The CDR3 bases are TGTGCCAGCAGCTTCGATCACAGAAGAAGCTCCTACAATGAGCAGTTCTTC. Its translation: CASSFDHRRSSYNEQFF.

This clone appeared a single time. This chain connects TRBV7-6 to TRBJ1-1; 7 bases agree with TRBD1. V was pared by 3 bases and J by 0 bases, with 4 bases of the junction left unmatched. The CDR3 loop spans 15 amino acids. Germline-derived CDR1 and CDR2 are SGHVS and FNYEAQ. CDR3 DNA: TGTGCCAGCAGCTTCAGGACAGGAATGAACACTGAAGCTTTCTTT. Encoded protein: CASSFRTGMNTEAFF.

The gene calls are TRBV18 and TRBJ2-1; D may be TRBD1 (5 bases). Germline-derived CDR1 and CDR2 are KGHSH and LQKENI. Trimming left V 3 bases short and J 5 bases short, with 14 bases between. This CDR3 has 15 amino acids. The CDR3 DNA sequence: TGTGCCAGCTCACCGCAGGGTGACGGGCACAATGAGCAGTTCTTC. As protein: CASSPQGDGHNEQFF.